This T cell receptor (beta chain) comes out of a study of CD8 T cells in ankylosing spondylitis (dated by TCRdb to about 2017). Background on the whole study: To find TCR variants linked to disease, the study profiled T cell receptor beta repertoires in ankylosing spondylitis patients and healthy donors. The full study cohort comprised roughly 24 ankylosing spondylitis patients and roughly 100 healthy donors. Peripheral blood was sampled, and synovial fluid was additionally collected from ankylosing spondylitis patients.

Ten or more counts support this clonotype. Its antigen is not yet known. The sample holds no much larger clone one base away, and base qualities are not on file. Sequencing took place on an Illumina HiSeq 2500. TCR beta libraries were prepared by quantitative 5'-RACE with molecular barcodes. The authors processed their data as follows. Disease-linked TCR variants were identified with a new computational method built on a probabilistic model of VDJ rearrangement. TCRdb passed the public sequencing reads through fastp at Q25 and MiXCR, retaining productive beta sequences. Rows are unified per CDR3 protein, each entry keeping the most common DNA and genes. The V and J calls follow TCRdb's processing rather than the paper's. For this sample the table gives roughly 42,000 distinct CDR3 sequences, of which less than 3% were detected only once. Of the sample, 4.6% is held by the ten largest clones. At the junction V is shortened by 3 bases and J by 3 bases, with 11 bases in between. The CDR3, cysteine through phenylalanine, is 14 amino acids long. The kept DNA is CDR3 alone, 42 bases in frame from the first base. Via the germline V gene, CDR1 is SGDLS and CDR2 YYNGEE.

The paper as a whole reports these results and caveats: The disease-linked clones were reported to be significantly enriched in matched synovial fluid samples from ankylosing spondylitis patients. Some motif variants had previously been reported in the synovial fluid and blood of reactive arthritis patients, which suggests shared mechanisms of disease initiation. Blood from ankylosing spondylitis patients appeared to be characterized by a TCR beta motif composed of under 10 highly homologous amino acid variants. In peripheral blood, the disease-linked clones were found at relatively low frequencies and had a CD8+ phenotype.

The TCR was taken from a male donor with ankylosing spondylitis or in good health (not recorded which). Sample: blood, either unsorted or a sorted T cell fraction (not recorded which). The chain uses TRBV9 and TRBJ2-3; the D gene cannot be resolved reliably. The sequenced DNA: TGTGCCAGCAGCGGCGGAGATACGACAGATACGCAGTATTTT. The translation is CASSGGDTTDTQYF.